The 21 T cell receptor beta chains reported below all come from one sample, sequenced in a study of blood T cell repertoires in COVID-19. Some clones are missing from TCRdb's copy, which holds only in-frame ones; the method was immunoSEQ multiplex PCR. The repertoire holds tens of thousands of clones, roughly 90% seen once, with 3.9% in the top ten. The sequenced material came from peripheral blood. The receptors here all came from a human donor in a cohort sampled during active COVID-19.

This sequence joins TRBV7-9 and TRBJ1-1, with D maybe TRBD1 (5 bases). The germline CDR1 and CDR2 sequences are SEHNR and FQNEAQ (reference sequence). With 8 bases removed from V and 3 bases from J, the gap between germline ends came to 19 bases. This CDR3 has 15 amino acids. As DNA, the CDR3 is TGTGCCAGCGATTCGAAGGGGCATCGGGACACTGAAGCTTTCTTT. Translated: CASDSKGHRDTEAFF.

The chain uses TRBV14 and TRBJ2-7; D call uncertain. The CDR3 covers 13 residues. V lost 1 base, J lost 6 bases, and 10 bases lay in between. Germline lookup yields CDR1 SGHDN and CDR2 FVKESK. This chain's CDR3 is CASSQVSIFEQYF. DNA for the CDR3: TGTGCCAGCAGCCAAGTGAGCATATTCGAGCAGTACTTC.

The rearrangement uses TRBV28 and TRBJ2-2, with D unresolved. CDR1 and CDR2 (germline): MDHEN, SYDVKM. Trimming pared 5 bases from V and 7 bases from J, leaving 11 bases between. The CDR3 has 13 amino acids. DNA for the CDR3: TGTGCCAGCAGTGATCGGTTAGACGGGGAGCTGTTTTTT. This codes for CASSDRLDGELFF. The entire variable domain, with the rest obtained from reference TRBV28 and TRBJ2-2, is as follows: DVKVTQSSRYLVKRTGEKVFLECVQDMDHENMFWYRQDPGLGLRLIYFSYDVKMKEKGDIPEGYSVSREKKERFSLILESASTNQTSMYLCASSDRLDGELFFGEGSRLTVL.

In this sample, this clone turned up a few times. The CDR3 protein is CASSRRKQALSSYEQYF. As DNA, the CDR3 is TGCGCCAGCAGTCGGCGGAAACAGGCTTTAAGCTCCTACGAGCAGTACTTC. V is TRBV23-1 and J is TRBJ2-7, with D possibly being TRBD1 (5 bases). TRBV23-1 counts as an open reading frame of uncertain function. This CDR3 is built from 17 residues. V was pared by 4 bases and J by 0 bases, with 19 bases between.

This chain connects TRBV6-2 or TRBV6-3 to TRBJ2-7, with 15 nucleotides matching TRBD2. This CDR3 is built from 14 residues. V was pared by 5 bases and J by 6 bases, with 2 bases of the junction left unmatched. CDR1 MNHEY and CDR2 SVGEGT come from the germline V gene. The CDR3 spells CASSPGLAGGEQYF. CDR3 DNA sequence: TGTGCCAGCAGTCCGGGACTAGCGGGGGGCGAGCAGTACTTC.

The V call is TRBV11-2, the J call TRBJ2-7; D remains unclear. Germline V gives CDR1 SGHAT, CDR2 FQNNGV. CDR3 length: 18 residues. V gave up 1 base and J gave up 2 bases, with 21 bases separating them. Written as DNA, the CDR3 is TGTGCCAGCAGCTTAGTAAAAAGAAACCTAGTAAATGCCTACGAGCAGTACTTC. This encodes CASSLVKRNLVNAYEQYF. Full variable domain (remainder filled in from reference TRBV11-2 and TRBJ2-7): EAGVAQSPRYKIIEKRQSVAFWCNPISGHATLYWYQQILGQGPKLLIQFQNNGVVDDSQLPKDRFSAERLKGVDSTLKIQPAKLEDSAVYLCASSLVKRNLVNAYEQYFGPGTRLTVT.

This sequence joins TRBV13 and TRBJ2-1, with D maybe TRBD2 (7 bases). Germline V gives CDR1 PRHDT, CDR2 FYEKMQ (reference sequence). With 2 bases removed from V and 3 bases from J, the gap between germline ends came to 14 bases. This CDR3 has 16 amino acids. CDR3 coding DNA: TGTGCCAGCAGCTTAAACTCGGGGGGCGGCTACAATGAGCAGTTCTTC. Encoded protein: CASSLNSGGGYNEQFF.

This clone has a single count. The chain employs TRBV18 and TRBJ1-1; a possible D gene is TRBD1 (5 bases). This CDR3 contains 11 residues. Germline CDR1 is KGHSH and CDR2 is LQKENI. V was trimmed by 11 bases and J by 5 bases, leaving 12 bases between them. CDR3 amino acids: CASGSETEAFF. The CDR3, as DNA: TGTGCCTCAGGGTCGGAGACTGAAGCTTTCTTT. The full variable domain, rest sourced from reference TRBV18 and TRBJ1-1, is NAGVMQNPRHLVRRRGQEARLRCSPMKGHSHVYWYRQLPEEGLKFMVYLQKENIIDESGMPKERFSAEFPKEGPSILRIQQVVRGDSAAYFCASGSETEAFFGQGTRLTVV.

This chain connects TRBV4-3 to TRBJ1-4; TRBD1 is a possible D gene (6 bases). The CDR3 spans 16 residues. The germline CDR1 and CDR2 sequences are LGHNA and YSLEER. The V end lost 4 bases, the J end lost 6 bases, and 18 bases lay between the germline ends. In nucleotides, the CDR3 is TGCGCCAGCAGCCGCAAGGGGGTGGGTAAGGATGAAAAACTGTTTTTT. It is translated as CASSRKGVGKDEKLFF.

The chain recombines TRBV7-8 with TRBJ1-2, with TRBD1 identical over 11 bases. Germline CDR1 reads SGHVS; CDR2 reads FQNEAQ. The trim removed 5 bases at V and 3 bases at J, leaving 23 bases unmatched. This CDR3 is 21 amino acids long. CDR3 coding DNA: TGTGCCAGCAGCCATCGGCTCTCTAACATTGTGGGGACAGGGGGGCACTATGGCTACACCTTC. Its translation is CASSHRLSNIVGTGGHYGYTF.

V and J are TRBV20-1 and TRBJ2-7; 8 positions agree with TRBD1. The CDR3 is 11 residues long. CDR1 and CDR2 (germline): DFQATT, SNEGSKA (reference sequence). V lost 8 bases to trimming and J lost 6 bases; unmatched junction nucleotides: 6. CDR3 nucleotides: TGCAGTAAACCTACAGGGGGCGAGCAGTACTTC. It codes for CSKPTGGEQYF.

As DNA, the CDR3 is TGCGCCAGCAGCTTGCTCGGACATCTCAATTCACCCCTCCACTTT. This translates into CASSLLGHLNSPLHF. The genes are TRBV5-1 and TRBJ1-6; D is perhaps TRBD1 (5 bases). Germline V gives CDR1 SGHRS, CDR2 YFSETQ. The CDR3 covers 15 residues. The V gene lost 1 base and the J gene lost 7 bases, with 12 bases spanning the gap.

The chain is built from TRBV7-2 and TRBJ1-1, with D tentatively TRBD1 (5 bases). CDR1 is SGHTA and CDR2 is FQGNSA in the germline V gene. The CDR3 is 15 amino acids. V lost 1 base and J 1 base, leaving 10 bases between the germline ends. The CDR3 protein is CASSLEAGRNTEAFF. The CDR3 nucleotides are TGTGCCAGCAGCTTAGAGGCAGGGCGGAACACTGAAGCTTTCTTT.

The chain has TRBV27 and TRBJ2-1; 9 nucleotides line up with TRBD2. Unmatched junction bases numbered 5, after V lost 6 bases and J lost 2 bases. The germline CDR1 and CDR2 sequences are MNHEY and SMNVEV (reference sequence). The CDR3 spans 15 residues. The CDR3 region is CASRDSGSAYNEQFF. The CDR3, as DNA: TGTGCCAGCAGGGATAGCGGGAGCGCCTACAATGAGCAGTTCTTC.

The chain couples TRBV20-1 to TRBJ1-2; D ambiguous. CDR1 is DFQATT and CDR2 is SNEGSKA in the germline V gene (reference sequence). The CDR3 contains 11 residues. Trimming pared 7 bases from V and 5 bases from J, leaving 11 bases between. The CDR3 DNA follows: TGCAGTGGGAAGGTACTATATGGCTACACCTTC. Translation gives CSGKVLYGYTF.

V gene TRBV18 combines with J gene TRBJ2-5; D may be TRBD2 (6 bases). Between the trimmed V and J ends, which lost 3 bases and 1 base, there was a span of 9 bases. This CDR3 contains 14 residues. Germline values: CDR1 KGHSH, CDR2 LQKENI. For the CDR3, the DNA is TGTGCCAGCTCACCCGGACTATCCCAAGAGACCCAGTACTTC. This encodes CASSPGLSQETQYF.

The V and J genes are TRBV15 and TRBJ2-2; no reliable D call. V lost 5 bases, J lost 6 bases, and 13 bases lay in between. The CDR3 totals 14 residues. Germline CDR1 and CDR2: LNHNV and YYDKDF (reference sequence). DNA of the CDR3: TGTGCCACCAGCGTCCAGAAACGATCCGGGGAGCTGTTTTTT. Translation: CATSVQKRSGELFF.

The chain recombines TRBV29-1 with TRBJ2-4, with 8 bases fitting TRBD1. The germline CDR1 and CDR2 sequences are SQVTM and ANQGSEA. Trimming took 6 bases from V and 5 from J; bases not matched to a gene: 3. The CDR3 runs to 12 residues. The CDR3 coding sequence is TGCAGCGTCGGGACAGGCGAAAACATTCAGTACTTC. It translates to CSVGTGENIQYF.

This sequence joins TRBV5-1 and TRBJ1-3, with D unclear. CDR3 length: 15 amino acids. Germline assignment: CDR1 SGHRS and CDR2 YFSETQ. The V end was cut by 4 bases, the J end by 0 bases, with 11 bases between. CDR3 nucleotides: TGCGCCAGCAGCCCGGACTTGAGCTCTGGAAACACCATATATTTT. Translated, it gives CASSPDLSSGNTIYF.

The gene calls are TRBV19 and TRBJ1-1; no definite D call. The V end was cut by 3 bases, the J end by 1 base, with 9 bases between. There are 14 residues in the CDR3. Germline V gene lookup returns CDR1 LNHDA and CDR2 SQIVND (reference sequence). CDR3 sequence: CASSIFSTNTEAFF. The DNA of the CDR3 is TGTGCCAGTAGTATTTTCTCTACGAACACTGAAGCTTTCTTT.

The V call is TRBV27, the J call TRBJ2-7, with a possible D match to TRBD2 (7 bases). This CDR3 comprises 13 residues. Trimming removed 5 bases at V and 4 bases at J, with 12 bases between. Per the germline V gene, CDR1 is MNHEY and CDR2 is SMNVEV (reference sequence). DNA for the CDR3: TGTGCCAGCAGTCCGGGGGGCCTTTACGAGCAGTACTTC. Its translation: CASSPGGLYEQYF.